Described below is a single T cell receptor (beta chain) sequence and its context. There are a few counts of this clonotype. Its antigen specificity is not known. No quality values exist for individual bases; no much larger clone is one base distant. The sample belongs to a study of blood T cells in healthy people across ages (dated by TCRdb to 2014 to 2015). Context from the whole study: Template switching captured roughly one uniquely barcoded TCR beta cDNA molecule per two T cells in model experiments. Donors were grouped into four age groups: young (average approximately 15 years), middle-aged (39), aged (62) and long-lived (about 89). Using the same blood draw, the study looked at two additional independent replicas of 1 million unique cDNA reads for two donors, one aged 18 to 30 and the other aged 80 or older. To avoid experimental bias, donors of different ages were distributed randomly across sequencing lanes. To track age-related changes in TCR beta repertoire diversity, the study relied on deep sequencing normalized with unique cDNA molecular identifiers. Overall study outcomes, separate from this receptor: Because profiling used bulk unsorted PBMCs, naive and antigen-experienced compartments could not be compared conclusively. Donor CMV infection status was unknown, potentially confounding age-related changes in expanded clonotypes. Compared with the aged group, the long-lived group had more naive CD4+ T cells, fewer expanded clones and increased TCR diversity, suggesting age selection. There was a strong correlation between observed TCR beta diversity and the percentage of naive T cells measured by flow cytometry. Observed TCR beta diversity per million T cells fell roughly linearly with age, and a significant reduction was already apparent by age around 40. Total diversity estimates from one million sequenced T cells were considered lower bounds and underestimates.

CDR1 and CDR2 are read off the germline V gene as ENHRY and SYGVKD. Trimmed from V: 4 bases; trimmed from J: 7 bases; junction bases lacking a gene match: 9. Inclusive of the bounding cysteine and phenylalanine, the CDR3 is 14 residues long. The CDR3 DNA has 42 bases and is translated from base 1. Donors were 40 or so systemically healthy Caucasian individuals from Russia aged 6 to 90 years. Approximately 10 milliliters of peripheral blood were collected from each donor into EDTA-treated Vacutainer tubes. Ficoll-Paque density-gradient centrifugation was used to isolate PBMCs, with at least 6 million per sample. Trizol reagent was used to extract total RNA from the PBMCs, yielding at least 5 micrograms per sample. Naive CD45RAhigh/CD27high T cell percentages were measured by flow cytometry on a PBMC aliquot from every donor. Libraries were prepared through 5' RACE. The instrument was an Illumina HiSeq 2500. A second PCR of roughly 6 to 11 cycles was run with a J-beta primer mix and a sample-barcoded 5' primer. Each TCR beta cDNA molecule received a unique molecular identifier from a template-switch 5' adaptor carrying 12 random nucleotides. Each sample yielded at least 3 million CDR3-containing paired-end reads. First-strand cDNA synthesis was performed from all RNA using the Mint cDNA synthesis kit, with priming by a TRBC-specific oligonucleotide. After uracil-DNA glycosylase treatment, a first 18-cycle PCR used universal primers M1SS and BC2_uni_R on all cDNA. As for the original processing: Each sample was normalized by randomly selecting 1 million high-quality reads, each carrying a distinct molecular identifier. Reads with shared molecular identifiers were discarded instead of being binned into consensus sequences. MiTCR, run with a Q25 quality threshold and the strictest error-elimination algorithm, handled CDR3 identification, clonotype clustering and error correction. Lower-bound total TCR beta diversity was estimated with a nonparametric unseen species model using Euler transformation. Clones were called with MiXCR by TCRdb after fastp trimmed the public reads at Q25, and only in-frame beta chains were retained. Duplicate CDR3 protein sequences are folded into a single record with the most common DNA and genes. The authors' filters were not applied to this entry. This sample holds 600,000 or so distinct CDR3 sequences; roughly 20% were observed only once. The top ten clones comprise 3% to 4% of the sample.

The TCR originated in a man aged 65 to 79 in good health. The chain was built from TRBV10-3 and TRBJ2-7; TRBD1 fits 8 bases in the junction. The specimen was blood. The CDR3 protein is CAISVGTGALEQYF. The nucleotides are TGTGCCATCAGTGTTGGGACAGGTGCCTTGGAGCAGTACTTC.